One and the same sample provided the 32 T cell receptor beta chains below, sequenced in a study of Graves' ophthalmopathy and Graves' hyperthyroidism. Amplifying from RNA transcripts, the study obtained TCR beta CDR3 regions. Following a first-round RT-PCR that used HTBI primers, a second-round multiplex PCR was carried out. One entry per CDR3 protein results from TCRdb running MiXCR on the multiplex PCR reads. The sample consists of 500,000 to 700,000 distinct CDR3 sequences, approximately 22% of them appearing once. Source material: peripheral blood. These receptors were obtained from a woman between 18 and 30 years old with stable Graves' hyperthyroidism. Some clones in this sample may be carry-over from other donors' samples.

The chain combines TRBV6-5 with TRBJ2-7, with no clear D. The CDR3 runs to 16 residues. Trimming took 4 bases from V and 0 from J, leaving 16 bases between them. CDR1 is MNHEY and CDR2 is SVGAGI in the germline V gene. The CDR3 DNA follows: TGTGCCAGCAGTTCGCAACAAGTTATTGCCTCCTACGAGCAGTACTTC. It codes for CASSSQQVIASYEQYF.

As regards this clonotype: This may arise from a read error, as a much more abundant clone is one base away. The conserved closing phenylalanine or tryptophan is absent in this CDR3, likely reflecting a read error. This chain links TRBV18 with TRBJ1-5; D uncertain. This CDR3 comprises 15 residues. Germline V gene sequence: CDR1 KGHSH, CDR2 LQKENI. Trimming removed 0 bases at V and 7 bases at J, with 13 bases between. The CDR3 loop reads CASSPPAGVGQPQHL. DNA for the CDR3: TGTGCCAGCTCACCACCTGCTGGGGTTGGGCAGCCCCAGCATTTG.

V gene TRBV20-1 combines with J gene TRBJ1-3; D unclear. Trimming pared 0 bases from V and 0 bases from J, leaving 12 bases between. Germline V gives CDR1 DFQATT, CDR2 SNEGSKA (reference sequence). This CDR3 region has 16 residues. The CDR3 DNA is TGCAGTGCTAGAGATGGGAGTGGAGCCTCTGGAAACACCATATATTTT. Translating it yields CSARDGSGASGNTIYF.

To note about this clonotype: With a much larger clone just one base away, this may be a read error. J is TRBJ1-1 and V is TRBV20-1, with no clear D. The CDR3 spans 14 residues. The V gene's germline CDR1 is DFQATT and CDR2 SNEGSKA (reference sequence). The CDR3 sequence: CSARAGNLNTKAFF. The CDR3 nucleotides read TGCAGTGCTAGAGCCGGGAACCTGAACACTAAAGCTTTCTTT.

This clonotype was observed at least ten times. This chain connects TRBV7-9 to TRBJ1-1, with unresolved D. CDR3 length equals 13 residues. CDR1 is SEHNR and CDR2 is FQNEAQ in the germline V gene (reference sequence). Deletions cut 1 base from V and 5 bases from J, with 8 bases between. The CDR3 here is CASSLGFETEAFF. DNA for the CDR3: TGTGCCAGCAGCTTAGGGTTCGAAACTGAAGCTTTCTTT.

This clonotype was seen ten or more times. The CDR3 region has the DNA TGTGCCAGCAGTTCACCCTACGGGGCCAACGTCCTGACTTTC. This encodes CASSSPYGANVLTF. The chain joins TRBV28 to TRBJ2-6; D gene unclear. This CDR3 has 14 amino acids. V was trimmed by 4 bases and J by 4 bases, leaving 8 bases between them. Germline V CDR1 and CDR2: MDHEN, SYDVKM.

This clonotype was recorded many times. The J gene is TRBJ1-1, the V gene TRBV30; D is unresolved. Trimming stripped 3 bases from V and 1 base from J, with 9 bases between. Germline V gene data show CDR1 as GTSNPN and CDR2 as SVGIG (reference sequence). This CDR3 is 13 amino acids long. The CDR3 region is CAWSPPANTEAFF. The CDR3 bases are TGTGCCTGGAGCCCACCAGCGAACACTGAAGCTTTCTTT.

The table lists this clonotype with a few counts. The rearrangement links TRBV27 to TRBJ2-5; D is unresolved. Germline CDR1 is MNHEY and CDR2 is SMNVEV (reference sequence). The CDR3 totals 16 residues. Trimming left V 4 bases short and J 1 base short, with 16 bases between. The CDR3 sequence: CASSSYDDGIQETQYF. Here the CDR3 DNA reads TGTGCCAGCAGTTCATATGATGACGGTATCCAAGAGACCCAGTACTTC.

This clonotype was counted at least ten times. The genes are TRBV20-1 and TRBJ2-7; D is unresolved. The CDR3 is made up of 14 amino acids. CDR1 is DFQATT and CDR2 is SNEGSKA in the germline V gene (reference sequence). The V end was cut by 0 bases, the J end by 1 base, with 10 bases between. Here the CDR3 DNA reads TGCAGTGCTAGAGATCCTGGGATATCCTACGAGCAGTACTTC. Residues: CSARDPGISYEQYF.

This chain joins TRBV7-2 and TRBJ1-1; D uncertain. This CDR3 has 14 amino acids. The V and J ends lost 2 bases and 4 bases respectively, with 11 bases between them. In germline, CDR1 is SGHTA, CDR2 FQGNSA. The chain's CDR3 is CASSLIGMGTEAFF. CDR3 sequence (DNA): TGTGCCAGCAGCTTAATAGGGATGGGCACTGAAGCTTTCTTT.

This clonotype was counted a few times. The V and J genes are TRBV12-3 or TRBV12-4 and TRBJ1-2, with TRBD1 matching 9 bases. After removal of 5 bases from V and 4 bases from J, the junction contained 8 bases not matched to a gene. CDR3 length: 15 amino acids. CDR3 sequence: CASSPSGQGVYGYTF. The CDR3 coding sequence is TGTGCCAGCAGTCCGTCGGGACAGGGCGTCTATGGCTACACCTTC.

This clonotype was recorded a few times. This sequence joins TRBV28 and TRBJ2-7; TRBD1 aligns across 7 bases. The CDR3 covers 16 residues. After removal of 3 bases from V and 1 base from J, the junction contained 9 bases not matched to a gene. CDR1 is MDHEN, CDR2 SYDVKM, per germline. DNA of the CDR3: TGTGCCAGCAGTTTCGATAGGGGGCTACCATCCTACGAGCAGTACTTC. Translating gives CASSFDRGLPSYEQYF.

Details on this clonotype: A clone one base away is much larger, so this may be a read error. It is likely a read error, because the conserved phenylalanine at the end of the CDR3 is missing. The CDR3 region has the DNA TGTGCCAGCAGTTTATTGGGTCCGACCATGAACACTGAAGCTTTCTCT. Its protein product is CASSLLGPTMNTEAFS. The chain couples TRBV28 to TRBJ1-1, with no clear D. CDR1 and CDR2 from the germline V gene are MDHEN and SYDVKM. Trimming left V 1 base short and J 0 bases short, with 12 bases between. This CDR3 has 16 amino acids.

The rearrangement uses TRBV11-3 and TRBJ2-7; 12 bases line up with TRBD2. CDR1 is SGHNT and CDR2 is YENEEA in the germline V gene. V was pared by 5 bases and J by 7 bases, with 3 bases of the junction left unmatched. The CDR3 is 13 residues long. This chain's CDR3 is CASSPTSGSEQYF. The CDR3 coding sequence is TGTGCCAGCAGCCCGACTAGCGGGAGTGAGCAGTACTTC.

This clonotype showed up many times. V and J are TRBV7-9 and TRBJ2-7; 7 bases line up with TRBD2. Germline CDR1 reads SEHNR; CDR2 reads FQNEAQ (reference sequence). The CDR3 totals 15 residues. V dropped 4 bases and J dropped 2; count of bases not matched to a gene: 8. The CDR3 is CASSSLGLPAYEQYF. The CDR3 DNA follows: TGTGCCAGCAGCTCTTTGGGACTACCTGCCTACGAGCAGTACTTC. The variable domain in full, completed from reference TRBV7-9 and TRBJ2-7, reads DTGVSQNPRHKITKRGQNVTFRCDPISEHNRLYWYRQTLGQGPEFLTYFQNEAQLEKSRLLSDRFSAERPKGSFSTLEIQRTEQGDSAMYLCASSSLGLPAYEQYFGPGTRLTVT.

This clonotype occurred a few times. Compared with germline, one end of the junction differs, possibly owing to a read error. This chain's CDR3 is CAGRQDSSGNTIYF. The DNA of the CDR3 is TGTGCCGGTAGGCAGGATTCTTCTGGAAACACCATATATTTT. V gene TRBV19 combines with J gene TRBJ1-3; D is undetermined. Germline V gene lookup returns CDR1 LNHDA and CDR2 SQIVND (reference sequence). The CDR3 length is 14 residues.

The table lists this clonotype with a few counts. This may come from a read error, since a much larger clone is one base off. The CDR3 DNA follows: TGTGCCTGGAGTGTACCCGGGGAGCTGTTTTTT. It translates to CAWSVPGELFF. The J gene is TRBJ2-2, the V gene TRBV30; D not certain. The germline CDR1 and CDR2 sequences are GTSNPN and SVGIG (reference sequence). The ends were cut back, 0 bases at V and 6 bases at J, with 2 bases in the middle. The CDR3 runs to 11 residues.

This chain connects TRBV4-2 to TRBJ2-4; D possibly corresponds to TRBD2 (6 bases). The CDR3 is 14 amino acids. V dropped 2 bases and J dropped 8 bases, with 13 bases sitting between them. The germline CDR1 and CDR2 sequences are LGHNA and YNFKEQ. The CDR3 spells CASSQRDWRDIQYF. CDR3 bases: TGTGCCAGCAGCCAACGGGACTGGAGGGACATTCAGTACTTC.

The genes are TRBV27 and TRBJ1-6; D remains unclear. The ends were cut back, 4 bases at V and 9 bases at J, with 7 bases in the middle. The CDR3 sequence is 12 residues long. Germline CDR1 and CDR2: MNHEY and SMNVEV (reference sequence). The CDR3 is CASSWAGSPLHF. In DNA form, the CDR3 reads TGTGCCAGCAGTTGGGCGGGTTCACCCCTCCACTTT.

V gene TRBV28 combines with J gene TRBJ2-5; the match to TRBD1 covers 9 bases. CDR3 length equals 17 residues. V shed 4 bases, J shed 2 bases, and the junction held 11 bases outside the gene matches. The germline V gene has CDR1 MDHEN and CDR2 SYDVKM. The CDR3 sequence is CASSSDTHRGPQETQYF. DNA of the CDR3: TGTGCCAGCAGTTCGGATACCCACAGGGGGCCTCAAGAGACCCAGTACTTC.

This clonotype was seen only a few times. The chain employs TRBV12-3 or TRBV12-4 and TRBJ2-2; 7 positions agree with TRBD1. This CDR3 spans 16 amino acids. V trimming: 6 bases; J trimming: 2 bases; junction bases outside the gene matches: 9. This CDR3 reads CASSPGGRSNTGELFF. For the CDR3, the DNA is TGTGCCAGCAGCCCAGGGGGTCGGTCCAACACCGGGGAGCTGTTTTTT.

This clonotype is a singleton in its sample. The chain's CDR3 is CASSLGQHQETQYF. The CDR3, as DNA: TGCGCCAGCAGCTTGGGACAGCACCAAGAGACCCAGTACTTC. The chain couples TRBV5-1 to TRBJ2-5, with D possibly being TRBD1 (5 bases). This CDR3 is built from 14 residues. From germline, CDR1 is SGHRS and CDR2 YFSETQ. V was pared by 0 bases and J by 0 bases, with 6 bases between.

The rearrangement joins TRBV6-1 to TRBJ2-6; 7 positions match TRBD1. Germline CDR1 MNHNS, CDR2 SASEGT. V lost 2 bases and J lost 4; bases outside the gene matches: 11. The CDR3 consists of 18 residues. CDR3 sequence reads: CASSEPYRGRWGANVLTF. CDR3 coding DNA: TGTGCCAGCAGTGAACCGTACAGGGGTAGGTGGGGGGCCAACGTCCTGACTTTC.

Many counts were recorded for this clonotype. The chain is built from TRBV2 and TRBJ1-5; no clear D gene. CDR1 is SNHLY and CDR2 is FYNNEI in the germline V gene. Between the trimmed V and J ends, which lost 0 bases and 6 bases, there was a span of 6 bases. CDR3 length: 13 amino acids. The CDR3 sequence is CASSEARVQPQHF. In DNA, the CDR3 is TGTGCCAGCAGTGAAGCGCGGGTTCAGCCCCAGCATTTT.

This clonotype showed up many times. The chain is built from TRBV11-3 and TRBJ2-7, with 10 nucleotides matching TRBD1. The CDR3 is made up of 16 amino acids. Germline V gives CDR1 SGHNT, CDR2 YENEEA. Trimming took 5 bases from V and 2 from J; bases not matched to a gene: 9. CDR3 in amino acids: CASSSNKGTGAYEQYF. CDR3 nucleotide sequence: TGTGCCAGCAGCAGTAATAAAGGGACAGGGGCCTACGAGCAGTACTTC. Supplemented by reference TRBV11-3 and TRBJ2-7, the full variable domain reads EAGVVQSPRYKIIEKKQPVAFWCNPISGHNTLYWYLQNLGQGPELLIRYENEEAVDDSQLPKDRFSAERLKGVDSTLKIQPAELGDSAVYLCASSSNKGTGAYEQYFGPGTRLTVT.

This clonotype was picked up many times. The J gene is TRBJ2-7, the V gene TRBV19; 8 bases fit TRBD2. Germline V gene sequence: CDR1 LNHDA, CDR2 SQIVND (reference sequence). Losses at the gene ends were 3 bases for V and 2 bases for J; bases not matched to a gene: 3. The CDR3 length is 14 residues. CDR3 in amino acids: CASSIIAGTYEQYF. Written as DNA, the CDR3 is TGTGCCAGTAGTATTATAGCGGGGACCTACGAGCAGTACTTC.

The chain has TRBV30 and TRBJ1-2; no clear D gene. CDR1 is GTSNPN, CDR2 SVGIG, per germline (reference sequence). Deletions cut 4 bases from V and 0 bases from J, with 12 bases between. The CDR3 consists of 14 residues. In nucleotides, the CDR3 is TGTGCCTGGACTCCCCCATCAGCTAACTATGGCTACACCTTC. It is translated as CAWTPPSANYGYTF. The variable domain in full, completed from reference TRBV30 and TRBJ1-2, reads SQTIHQWPATLVQPVGSPLSLECTVEGTSNPNLYWYRQAAGRGLQLLFYSVGIGQISSEVPQNLSASRPQDRQFILSSKKLLLSDSGFYLCAWTPPSANYGYTFGSGTRLTVV.

This clonotype has at least ten counts. CDR3 DNA: TGTGCCAGCAGCTTAGCCCCAGGTCAATATGGCTACACCTTC. Residues: CASSLAPGQYGYTF. The V call is TRBV7-2, the J call TRBJ1-2; no firm D call. The germline gives CDR1 SGHTA, CDR2 FQGNSA. V lost 0 bases and J 5 bases, leaving 10 bases between the germline ends. The CDR3 runs to 14 residues.

In this sample, this clonotype turned up many times. The rearrangement uses TRBV11-2 and TRBJ2-5; 16 nucleotides agree with TRBD2. CDR1 and CDR2 (germline): SGHAT, FQNNGV. The V gene end was trimmed by 5 bases and the J gene end by 1 base; junction bases not matched to a gene: 7. This CDR3 region has 18 residues. The CDR3 sequence: CASSGPGLAGGRQETQYF. In nucleotides, the CDR3 is TGTGCCAGCAGCGGCCCGGGACTAGCGGGAGGGCGCCAAGAGACCCAGTACTTC.

This clonotype was detected once. The gene calls are TRBV11-2 and TRBJ2-7; a weak D match, TRBD2 (6 bases). V gave up 0 bases and J gave up 3 bases, with 9 bases separating them. Germline-derived CDR1 and CDR2 are SGHAT and FQNNGV. The CDR3 is made up of 14 amino acids. CDR3 nucleotide sequence: TGTGCCAGCAGCTTAGAGGGACTGAGCTACGAGCAGTACTTC. Translated, it gives CASSLEGLSYEQYF.

This chain connects TRBV24-1 to TRBJ2-7; D gene unclear. V lost 6 bases to trimming and J lost 1 base, with 9 bases between them. The length of the CDR3 is 13 residues. CDR1 is KGHDR and CDR2 is SFDVKD in the germline V gene. The chain's CDR3 is CATSSYRSYEQYF. DNA for the CDR3: TGTGCCACCAGTTCCTACAGATCCTACGAGCAGTACTTC.

This clonotype was seen ten or more times. The CDR3 DNA follows: TGTGCCAGCAGCTTATCCCCAGGGGACAATCAGCCCCAGCATTTT. It translates to CASSLSPGDNQPQHF. This rearrangement joins TRBV11-2 to TRBJ1-5, with D perhaps matching TRBD1 (6 bases). The CDR3 runs 15 residues. Germline V gives CDR1 SGHAT, CDR2 FQNNGV. Trimming removed 2 bases from V and 3 bases from J, with 11 bases in between.